This section outlines one TCR beta chain sequence together with its context. The target antigen is unknown. A multiplex PCR was run with 60 Vbeta primers and 13 Jbeta primers. Generated by immunoSEQ multiplex PCR, the TCRdb table keeps only in-frame clones and is missing some. This sample yields 76,000 or so clones, of which around 70% are seen a single time; 15% to 20% belongs to the top ten. Between the trimmed V and J ends, which lost 0 bases and 0 bases, there was a span of 9 bases. In germline, CDR1 is SGHRS, CDR2 YFSETQ. This CDR3 comprises 16 residues. This sample is drawn from a study of cytomegalovirus exposure and HLA in healthy donors. In the study overall: An early release of data contained roughly 86 million unique TCRs, which came from HLA-typed donors.

Study-wide points: Relative to equally common others, HLA-associated TCR beta chains showed greater clonal expansion in a later analysis. About 90% or about 30% of the time was how often most TCR beta V segments were productive, according to an earlier analysis. A few CMV-associated chains were confirmed in vitro to be specific for CMV antigens.

This chain links TRBV5-1 with TRBJ1-4; D call uncertain. Sequences were obtained from PBMCs. The sequence was obtained from a woman between 35 and 50 years old in good health and CMV-seropositive. The CDR3 region is CASSLDAIATNEKLFF. The CDR3 bases are TGCGCCAGCAGCTTGGATGCGATTGCAACTAATGAAAAACTGTTTTTT.